The next 2 T cell receptor beta chains were all read from a single sample in a study of blood T cell repertoires in COVID-19. Sequencing used immunoSEQ multiplex PCR; TCRdb keeps in-frame clones, though not all of them. Of 250,000 to 350,000 clones in the sample, 70% to 90% are singletons; the top ten hold roughly 4%. The sample consisted of PBMCs or T cells enriched from blood (not recorded which). The receptor set was obtained from a young woman who had recovered from COVID-19.

The chain employs TRBV28 and TRBJ1-5; D possibly corresponds to TRBD1 (6 bases). This CDR3 is built from 18 residues. CDR1 and CDR2 from the germline V gene are MDHEN and SYDVKM. Between the trimmed V and J ends, which lost 3 bases and 0 bases, there was a span of 18 bases. Here the CDR3 DNA reads TGTGCCAGCAGTTTGTCTCCGGGACATAGTAATAGCAATCAGCCCCAGCATTTT. Translating gives CASSLSPGHSNSNQPQHF.

This sequence joins TRBV27 and TRBJ2-5, with TRBD1 matching 12 bases. Germline CDR1 reads MNHEY; CDR2 reads SMNVEV (reference sequence). J lost 6 bases, V lost 5 bases, and 7 bases had no gene match. The CDR3 sequence is 15 residues long. This CDR3 is CASSLGTGGRKTQYF. The CDR3 DNA reads as TGTGCCAGCAGTCTCGGGACAGGGGGCAGGAAGACCCAGTACTTC.